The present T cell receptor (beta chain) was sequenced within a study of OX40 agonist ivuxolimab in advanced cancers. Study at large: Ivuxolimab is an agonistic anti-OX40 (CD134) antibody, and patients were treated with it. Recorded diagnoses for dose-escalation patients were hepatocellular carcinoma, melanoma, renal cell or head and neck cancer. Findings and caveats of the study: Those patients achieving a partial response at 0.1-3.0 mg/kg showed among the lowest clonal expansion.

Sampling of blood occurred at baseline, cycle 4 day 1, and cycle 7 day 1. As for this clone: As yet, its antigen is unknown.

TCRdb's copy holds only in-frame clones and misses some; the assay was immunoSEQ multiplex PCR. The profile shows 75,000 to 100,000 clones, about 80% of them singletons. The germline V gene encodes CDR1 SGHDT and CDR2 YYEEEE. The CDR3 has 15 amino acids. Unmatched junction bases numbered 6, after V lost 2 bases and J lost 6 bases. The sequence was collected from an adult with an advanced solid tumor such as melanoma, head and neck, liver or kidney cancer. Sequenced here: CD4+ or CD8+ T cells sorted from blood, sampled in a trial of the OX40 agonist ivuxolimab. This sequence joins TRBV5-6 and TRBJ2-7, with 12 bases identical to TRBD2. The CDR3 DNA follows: TGTGCCAGCAGCTTTGGACTAGCGGGACCGAGCGAGCAGTACTTC. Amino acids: CASSFGLAGPSEQYF.